This T cell receptor beta chain was retrieved from a study of T cell responses to AZD1222 COVID-19 vaccine. Study as a whole: Timing groups of about 4 and about 12 weeks for second doses were pooled.

CDR1 and CDR2 from the germline V gene are ENHRY and SYGVKD. V gave up 5 bases and J gave up 1 base, with 14 bases separating them. The CDR3 extends over 15 amino acids. Study-level points and caveats: Spike-specific TCR breadth and depth grew following two AZD1222 doses. The donor cohort was predominantly white British with a female majority, and clonal diversity may have been underestimated.

As concerns this clone: Its antigen is unknown.

Measured with immunoSEQ multiplex PCR; TCRdb has only the in-frame clones, and not every one. Of just under 85,000 clones in the sample, about nine tenths were seen once. This specimen consisted of peripheral blood, obtained on day 0 of AZD1222 vaccination. This TCR was recovered from an adult in good health. This chain joins TRBV10-3 and TRBJ1-1; perhaps TRBD1 as D (6 bases). DNA of the CDR3: TGTGCCATCAGTAGCGGTTGGGACAAGAACACTGAAGCTTTCTTT. This gives the protein CAISSGWDKNTEAFF.